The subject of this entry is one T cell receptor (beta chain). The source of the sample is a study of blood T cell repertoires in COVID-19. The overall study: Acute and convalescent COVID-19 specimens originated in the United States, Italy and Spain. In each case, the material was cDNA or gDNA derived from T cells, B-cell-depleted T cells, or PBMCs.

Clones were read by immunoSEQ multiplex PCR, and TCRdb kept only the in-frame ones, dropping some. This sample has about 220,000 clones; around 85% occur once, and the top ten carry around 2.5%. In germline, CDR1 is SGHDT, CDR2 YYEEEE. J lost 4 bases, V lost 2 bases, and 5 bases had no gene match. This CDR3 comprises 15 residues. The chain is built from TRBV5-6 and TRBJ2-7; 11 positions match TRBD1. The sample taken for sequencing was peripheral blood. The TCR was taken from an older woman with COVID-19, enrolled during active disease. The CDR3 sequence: CASSFTGTGGYEQYF. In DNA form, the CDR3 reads TGTGCCAGCAGCTTCACCGGGACAGGGGGATACGAGCAGTACTTC.